One sample yielded the 18 T cell receptor beta chains listed below, sequenced in a study of identical twins' blood T cells. TCRdb reprocessed the 5' RACE reads with MiXCR, giving one entry per CDR3 protein. This table holds 300,000 to 450,000 distinct CDR3 sequences, roughly 27% found once. The material sequenced was PBMCs. Receptor source: a woman aged 18-49 years in good health.

In this sample, this clonotype turned up a few times. The gene calls are TRBV20-1 and TRBJ2-5; 9 bases fit TRBD1. The V gene's germline CDR1 is DFQATT and CDR2 SNEGSKA (reference sequence). With 6 bases clipped from V and 2 bases from J, the junction kept 7 bases outside the gene matches. CDR3 size: 14 residues. The CDR3 nucleotides are TGCAGTGCGACTCCGGGACAGGGACAAGAGACCCAGTACTTC. Translated, it gives CSATPGQGQETQYF.

This rearrangement joins TRBV20-1 to TRBJ1-2; 7 nucleotides line up with TRBD1. Germline values: CDR1 DFQATT, CDR2 SNEGSKA (reference sequence). The ends lost 1 base at V and 8 bases at J; junction bases unmatched: 7. The CDR3 has 13 residues. As DNA, the CDR3 is TGCAGTGCTAGAGTAACAGGGGAGAGCGGCTACACCTTC. Translating it yields CSARVTGESGYTF.

This clonotype was observed many times. The chain recombines TRBV27 with TRBJ2-7, with no clear D. Germline CDR1 is MNHEY and CDR2 is SMNVEV (reference sequence). V lost 5 bases to trimming and J lost 5 bases, with 16 bases between them. The CDR3 sequence is 14 residues long. CDR3 protein: CASSQNSYRDEQYF. The CDR3, as DNA: TGTGCCAGCAGTCAAAACTCCTACCGCGACGAGCAGTACTTC.

The rearrangement uses TRBV23-1 and TRBJ1-6; 7 nucleotides align to TRBD1. TRBV23-1 is an ORF for which the function is uncertain. This CDR3 region has 17 residues. Germline trimming cut 4 bases from V and 4 bases from J; bases unmatched to any gene: 10. The CDR3 reads CASSLPGQAPYNSPLHF. CDR3 DNA sequence: TGCGCCAGCAGTCTTCCAGGACAGGCCCCTTATAATTCACCCCTCCACTTT.

Ten or more counts support this clonotype. The chain has TRBV10-3 and TRBJ2-7, with D perhaps matching TRBD1 (6 bases). Germline CDR1 and CDR2: ENHRY and SYGVKD. This CDR3 has 14 residues. Trimming pared 2 bases from V and 3 bases from J, leaving 11 bases between. In nucleotides, the CDR3 is TGTGCCATCAGTGAGCCCGGACAGAACTACGAGCAGTACTTC. It specifies CAISEPGQNYEQYF.

The chain is built from TRBV12-5 and TRBJ1-1; no reliable D call. The germline gives CDR1 LGHNT, CDR2 FRNRAP. The CDR3 totals 13 residues. Trimming cost V 3 bases and J 6 bases, with 11 bases left between them. The CDR3 coding sequence is TGTGCTAGTGGTTTAGCGTCCCGCGCTGAAGCTTTCTTT. Encoded protein: CASGLASRAEAFF.

The rearrangement joins TRBV29-1 to TRBJ2-5, with a weak D call TRBD1 (6 bases). This CDR3 has 13 amino acids. V lost 7 bases, J lost 3 bases, and 15 bases lay in between. The V gene's germline CDR1 is SQVTM and CDR2 ANQGSEA. The CDR3 here is CSGLRDNEETQYF. CDR3 in DNA: TGCAGCGGCCTCCGGGACAATGAAGAGACCCAGTACTTC.

The chain employs TRBV5-1 and TRBJ2-1, with 9 bases matching TRBD1. CDR1 and CDR2 (germline): SGHRS, YFSETQ. After removal of 2 bases from V and 4 bases from J, the junction contained 7 bases not matched to a gene. This CDR3 comprises 16 residues. This CDR3 reads CASSFNPGTGYNEQFF. CDR3 coding DNA: TGCGCCAGCAGCTTTAACCCCGGGACAGGGTACAATGAGCAGTTCTTC.

This clonotype was detected once. Just one base apart from a much larger clone, this may be a read error. The chain links TRBV5-1 to TRBJ1-3; D gene unclear. Between the trimmed V and J ends, which lost 0 bases and 6 bases, there was a span of 16 bases. Per the germline V gene, CDR1 is SGHRS and CDR2 is YFSETQ. The CDR3 is made up of 16 amino acids. CDR3 DNA: TGCGCCAGCAGCTTGGTGCAGCCCGGCTGGGAAAACACCATATATTTT. Encoded protein: CASSLVQPGWENTIYF. Full variable domain (missing parts from reference TRBV5-1 and TRBJ1-3): KAGVTQTPRYLIKTRGQQVTLSCSPISGHRSVSWYQQTPGQGLQFLFEYFSETQRNKGNFPGRFSGRQFSNSRSEMNVSTLELGDSALYLCASSLVQPGWENTIYFGEGSWLTVV.

With regard to this clonotype: It may be a read error: a sequence one base away is much more abundant. V is TRBV20-1 and J is TRBJ1-1; TRBD1 might be the D (6 bases). This CDR3 region has 13 residues. The V gene's germline CDR1 is DFQATT and CDR2 SNEGSKA (reference sequence). CDR3 sequence: CNALRTENTEAFF. CDR3 nucleotides: TGCAATGCCCTTCGGACAGAGAACACTGAAGCTTTCTTT.

This clonotype was counted between two and nine times. The V gene is TRBV12-3 or TRBV12-4, the J gene TRBJ2-5; D remains ambiguous. Trimming removed 5 bases from V and 0 bases from J, with 7 bases in between. CDR3 length equals 13 residues. The CDR3 DNA is TGTGCCAGCAGTATCACGTACCAAGAGACCCAGTACTTC. Protein: CASSITYQETQYF.

In its sample, this clonotype was seen many times. The J gene is TRBJ2-7, the V gene TRBV14; 7 bases line up with TRBD2. V trimming: 6 bases; J trimming: 8 bases; junction bases outside the gene matches: 13. Germline V CDR1 and CDR2: SGHDN, FVKESK. The CDR3 totals 14 residues. CDR3 in amino acids: CASRRRGVGLQQYF. CDR3 DNA: TGTGCCAGCAGACGTCGGGGGGTCGGTCTACAGCAGTACTTC.

With regard to this clonotype: One end of the junction varies from germline; a read error may be responsible. The chain carries TRBV20-1 and TRBJ2-3; the match to TRBD2 covers 10 bases. This CDR3 has 14 residues. Germline CDR1 is DFQATT and CDR2 is SNEGSKA (reference sequence). CDR3 sequence (DNA): TGCGGTGCTAGAAAGCGGGGGGGATCAAATACGCAGTATTTT. It encodes CGARKRGGSNTQYF.

A word on this clonotype: Its ends do not fully match the called genes, so a read error is possible. V gene TRBV7-6 combines with J gene TRBJ1-1; D uncertain. This CDR3 contains 13 residues. Germline CDR1 and CDR2: SGHVS and FNYEAQ. CDR3 residues: CVSSSGRNTEAFF. The CDR3 bases are TGTGTCAGCAGCTCAGGTCGGAACACTGAAGCTTTCTTT.

The DNA of the CDR3 is TGTGCCTGGAACGAGGGACAAGGGAACACTGAAGCTTTCTTT. Its protein is CAWNEGQGNTEAFF. The gene calls are TRBV30 and TRBJ1-1, with D tentatively TRBD1 (6 bases). The CDR3 runs to 14 residues. Germline lookup yields CDR1 GTSNPN and CDR2 SVGIG (reference sequence). Trimming stripped 4 bases from V and 1 base from J, with 13 bases between.

The rearrangement links TRBV11-2 to TRBJ2-1; maybe TRBD2 (5 bases). The CDR3 is 14 amino acids. V lost 1 base and J 10 bases, leaving 14 bases between the germline ends. From germline, CDR1 is SGHAT and CDR2 FQNNGV. The CDR3 protein is CASSLGLALSEQFF. CDR3 nucleotides: TGTGCCAGCAGCTTAGGATTAGCGTTGTCGGAGCAGTTCTTC.

The J gene is TRBJ2-1, the V gene TRBV6-1, with TRBD2 matching 14 bases. CDR3 length: 15 residues. J lost 7 bases, V lost 8 bases, and 7 bases had no gene match. From germline, CDR1 is MNHNS and CDR2 SASEGT. CDR3 protein: CASSGLAGGLNEQFF. DNA for the CDR3: TGTGCCAGCTCTGGACTAGCGGGGGGACTAAATGAGCAGTTCTTC.

This chain uses TRBV3-1 with TRBJ2-3; D unclear. Germline V gene lookup returns CDR1 LGHDT and CDR2 YNNKEL (reference sequence). The ends were cut back, 5 bases at V and 0 bases at J, with 9 bases in the middle. The length of the CDR3 is 14 residues. As DNA, the CDR3 is TGTGCCAGCAGCAACAGAAGGAGCACAGATACGCAGTATTTT. As protein: CASSNRRSTDTQYF.